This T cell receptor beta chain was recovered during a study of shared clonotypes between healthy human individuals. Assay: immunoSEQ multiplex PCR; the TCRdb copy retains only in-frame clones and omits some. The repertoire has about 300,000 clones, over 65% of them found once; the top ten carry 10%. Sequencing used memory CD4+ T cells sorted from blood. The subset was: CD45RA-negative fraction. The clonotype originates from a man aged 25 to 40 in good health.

CDR3 nucleotides: TGCGCCAGCAGCCTGGGACAGGGGCCGCAGTACTTC. This translates into CASSLGQGPQYF. The rearrangement links TRBV5-1 to TRBJ2-7; 10 nucleotides agree with TRBD1. The CDR3 consists of 12 residues. Germline trimming cut 4 bases from V and 9 bases from J; bases unmatched to any gene: 4. Germline assignment: CDR1 SGHRS and CDR2 YFSETQ.